The 14 T cell receptor beta chains given below trace back to one sample, sequenced in a study of response to subunit inactivated influenza vaccine. Using its own MiXCR run on the RT-PCR reads, TCRdb lists one record per CDR3 protein. The sample holds 550,000 to 800,000 distinct CDR3 sequences, about 15% seen once. The sample in question was PBMCs from blood, obtained 14 to 15 days before vaccination. The receptors originated from a man between 45 and 60 years old who received an inactivated influenza vaccine.

The V call is TRBV20-1, the J call TRBJ2-5; D is uncertain. V lost 1 base and J 5 bases, leaving 14 bases between the germline ends. Germline V gene lookup returns CDR1 DFQATT and CDR2 SNEGSKA (reference sequence). CDR3 size: 14 residues. The CDR3: CSARVPPFVETQYF. CDR3 in DNA: TGCAGTGCTAGAGTTCCCCCCTTCGTGGAGACCCAGTACTTC.

This clonotype occurred a few times. This chain connects TRBV19 to TRBJ1-5; D remains unclear. V lost 4 bases and J lost 5, with 18 bases in between. The CDR3 spans 16 residues. Germline CDR1 and CDR2: LNHDA and SQIVND (reference sequence). CDR3 sequence (DNA): TGTGCCAGTAGTAGGGGTGGCCGGCCGAGGGATCAGCCCCAGCATTTT. Encoded protein: CASSRGGRPRDQPQHF.

This clonotype has only a few counts. The chain couples TRBV2 to TRBJ2-2, with D uncertain. Trimming cost V 3 bases and J 1 base, with 6 bases left between them. CDR3 length equals 14 residues. Germline lookup yields CDR1 SNHLY and CDR2 FYNNEI. The CDR3 here is CASSELGNTGELFF. The CDR3 coding sequence is TGTGCCAGCAGTGAGTTGGGGAACACCGGGGAGCTGTTTTTT.

The chain uses TRBV7-8 and TRBJ2-1; 9 positions match TRBD2. J lost 8 bases, V lost 1 base, and 6 bases had no gene match. Germline CDR1 reads SGHVS; CDR2 reads FQNEAQ. The CDR3 extends over 15 amino acids. The CDR3 DNA sequence: TGTGCCAGCAGCTTAGGGGCGGGAGGGTTGTATGAGCAGTTCTTC. Its protein product is CASSLGAGGLYEQFF.

Note on this clonotype: A much larger clone sits a single nucleotide away, making a read error possible. The chain links TRBV12-3 or TRBV12-4 to TRBJ1-3; D gene ambiguous. The CDR3 extends over 12 amino acids. Deletions cut 2 bases from V and 4 bases from J, with 3 bases between. The CDR3 bases are TGTGCCAGCAGTTTACGAGGAAACACCATATATTTT. Encoded protein: CASSLRGNTIYF.

The chain carries TRBV20-1 and TRBJ2-3, with a possible D match to TRBD2 (6 bases). The length of the CDR3 is 14 residues. Between the trimmed V and J ends, which lost 5 bases and 1 base, there was a span of 13 bases. Germline CDR1 and CDR2: DFQATT and SNEGSKA (reference sequence). CDR3 in amino acids: CSASRLGRTDTQYF. CDR3 DNA sequence: TGCAGTGCTTCCCGACTAGGGCGCACAGATACGCAGTATTTT.

This chain connects TRBV10-3 to TRBJ2-5, with D unresolved. CDR1 is ENHRY, CDR2 SYGVKD, per germline. The CDR3 sequence is 13 residues long. Trimming took off 0 bases at V and 5 bases at J, with 7 bases between the two ends. The CDR3 sequence is CAISESSAETQYF. CDR3 DNA: TGTGCCATCAGTGAGTCTTCAGCGGAGACCCAGTACTTC.

This clonotype was seen more than once but under ten times. The chain is built from TRBV15 and TRBJ1-2; a possible D gene is TRBD1 (6 bases). V lost 0 bases, J lost 6 bases, and 14 bases lay in between. Germline assignment: CDR1 LNHNV and CDR2 YYDKDF (reference sequence). This CDR3 is built from 15 residues. The CDR3 sequence is CATSRDRGRVHGYTF. The CDR3 DNA follows: TGTGCCACCAGCAGAGACAGGGGACGGGTCCATGGCTACACCTTC.

CDR3 bases: TGTGCGACGGAGTCGACAACTGAAGCTTTCTTT. It translates to CATESTTEAFF. The chain couples TRBV3-1 to TRBJ1-1; no clear D. The CDR3 loop spans 11 amino acids. The germline gives CDR1 LGHDT, CDR2 YNNKEL (reference sequence).

CDR3 DNA sequence: TGTGCCAGCAGCCAAGGAGCACCCTCCGGGACTAGTCGACTCAATGAGCAGTTCTTC. Translating it yields CASSQGAPSGTSRLNEQFF. The V call is TRBV3-1, the J call TRBJ2-1; TRBD2 matches 8 bases. CDR3 size: 19 residues. Trimming at V came to 1 base and at J to 6 bases, leaving 17 bases not matched to a gene. CDR1 is LGHDT and CDR2 is YNNKEL in the germline V gene (reference sequence).

The chain carries TRBV7-9 and TRBJ1-1; D possibly corresponds to TRBD1 (6 bases). The germline V gene has CDR1 SEHNR and CDR2 FQNEAQ (reference sequence). The CDR3 length is 14 residues. Trimming took 1 base from V and 3 from J, leaving 9 bases between them. This CDR3 is CASSLGDIYTEAFF. In nucleotides, the CDR3 is TGTGCCAGCAGCTTAGGGGACATATACACTGAAGCTTTCTTT. Based on the CDR3 plus reference TRBV7-9 and TRBJ1-1, the full variable domain is DTGVSQNPRHKITKRGQNVTFRCDPISEHNRLYWYRQTLGQGPEFLTYFQNEAQLEKSRLLSDRFSAERPKGSFSTLEIQRTEQGDSAMYLCASSLGDIYTEAFFGQGTRLTVV.

The V and J genes are TRBV10-3 and TRBJ2-1, with 7 bases matching TRBD1. This CDR3 has 11 amino acids. Germline trimming cut 6 bases from V and 10 bases from J; bases unmatched to any gene: 3. Germline V gene lookup returns CDR1 ENHRY and CDR2 SYGVKD. CDR3 region: CAISLDREQFF. In DNA, the CDR3 is TGTGCCATCAGCTTGGACAGGGAGCAGTTCTTC.

The chain has TRBV7-9 and TRBJ2-1, with 14 bases matching TRBD2. The V and J ends lost 6 bases and 12 bases, in that order; junction bases with no gene match: 16. This CDR3 has 17 amino acids. The V gene's germline CDR1 is SEHNR and CDR2 FQNEAQ (reference sequence). The CDR3 DNA follows: TGTGCCAGCAGAAAGGGGACTAGCGGGAGCTTTTTTTTGGGGCAGTTCTTC. It is translated as CASRKGTSGSFFLGQFF. The full variable domain, with the rest looked up from reference TRBV7-9 and TRBJ2-1, is DTGVSQNPRHKITKRGQNVTFRCDPISEHNRLYWYRQTLGQGPEFLTYFQNEAQLEKSRLLSDRFSAERPKGSFSTLEIQRTEQGDSAMYLCASRKGTSGSFFLGQFFGPGTRLTVL.

The rearrangement links TRBV28 to TRBJ2-4; 13 positions match TRBD2. The V gene's germline CDR1 is MDHEN and CDR2 SYDVKM. This CDR3 is 16 amino acids long. V trimming: 8 bases; J trimming: 2 bases; junction bases outside the gene matches: 6. The CDR3 loop is CASGLAGDHPKNIQYF. The CDR3 DNA follows: TGTGCCAGCGGACTAGCGGGGGACCACCCCAAAAACATTCAGTACTTC.